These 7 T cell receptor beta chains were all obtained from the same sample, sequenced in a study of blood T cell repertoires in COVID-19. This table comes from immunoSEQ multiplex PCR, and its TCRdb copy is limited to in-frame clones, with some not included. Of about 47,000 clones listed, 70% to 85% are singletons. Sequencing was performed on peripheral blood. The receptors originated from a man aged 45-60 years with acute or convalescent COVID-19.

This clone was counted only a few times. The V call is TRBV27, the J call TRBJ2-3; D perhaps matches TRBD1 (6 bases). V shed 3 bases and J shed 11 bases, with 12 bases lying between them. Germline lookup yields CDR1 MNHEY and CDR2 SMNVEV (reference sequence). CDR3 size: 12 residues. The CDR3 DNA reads TGTGCCAGCAGTTTGGACAGTGTTCAGCAGTATTTT. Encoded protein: CASSLDSVQQYF.

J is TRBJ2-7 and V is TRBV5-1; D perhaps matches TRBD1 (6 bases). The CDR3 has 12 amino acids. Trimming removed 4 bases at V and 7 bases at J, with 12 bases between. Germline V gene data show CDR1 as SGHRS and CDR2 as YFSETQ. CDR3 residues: CASSRTGKEQYF. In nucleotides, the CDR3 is TGCGCCAGCAGCCGAACAGGGAAAGAGCAGTACTTC. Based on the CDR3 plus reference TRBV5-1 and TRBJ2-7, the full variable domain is KAGVTQTPRYLIKTRGQQVTLSCSPISGHRSVSWYQQTPGQGLQFLFEYFSETQRNKGNFPGRFSGRQFSNSRSEMNVSTLELGDSALYLCASSRTGKEQYFGPGTRLTVT.

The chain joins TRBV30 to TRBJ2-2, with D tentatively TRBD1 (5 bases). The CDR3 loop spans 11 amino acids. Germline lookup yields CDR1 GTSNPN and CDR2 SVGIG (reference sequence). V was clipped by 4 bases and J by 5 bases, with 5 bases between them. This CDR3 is CAWTGTGELFF. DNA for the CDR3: TGTGCCTGGACAGGGACCGGGGAGCTGTTTTTT.

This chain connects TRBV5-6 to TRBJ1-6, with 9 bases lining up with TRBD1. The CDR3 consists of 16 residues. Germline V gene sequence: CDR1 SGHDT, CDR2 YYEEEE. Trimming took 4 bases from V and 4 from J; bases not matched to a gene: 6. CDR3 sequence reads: CASSRTGTGYNSPLHF. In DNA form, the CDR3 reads TGTGCCAGCAGCAGAACCGGGACAGGGTATAATTCACCCCTCCACTTT.

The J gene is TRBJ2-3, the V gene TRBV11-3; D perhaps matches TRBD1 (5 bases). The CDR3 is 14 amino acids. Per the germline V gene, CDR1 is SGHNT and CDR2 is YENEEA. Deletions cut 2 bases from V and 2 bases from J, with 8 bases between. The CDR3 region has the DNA TGTGCCAGCAGCTTAACAGGATTCACAGATACGCAGTATTTT. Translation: CASSLTGFTDTQYF.

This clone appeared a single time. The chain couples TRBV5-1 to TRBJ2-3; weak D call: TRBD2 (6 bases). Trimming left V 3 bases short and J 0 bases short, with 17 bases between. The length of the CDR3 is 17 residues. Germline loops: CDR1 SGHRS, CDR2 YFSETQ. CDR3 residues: CASSWEEGRWSTDTQYF. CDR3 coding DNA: TGCGCCAGCAGCTGGGAGGAGGGGCGCTGGAGCACAGATACGCAGTATTTT.

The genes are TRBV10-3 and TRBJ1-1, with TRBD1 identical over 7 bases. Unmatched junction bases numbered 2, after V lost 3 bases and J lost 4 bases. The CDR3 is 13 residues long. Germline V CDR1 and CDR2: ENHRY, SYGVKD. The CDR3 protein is CAISEGGVTEAFF. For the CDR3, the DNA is TGTGCCATCAGTGAAGGGGGCGTCACTGAAGCTTTCTTT.